The sequence of this TCR beta chain was determined in a study of T cell changes during pregnancy in multiple sclerosis. Trimming removed 2 bases from V and 2 bases from J; junction bases left unmatched: 3. The CDR3 has 15 residues. CDR1 and CDR2 (germline): SGHTA, FQGTGA. Measured with immunoSEQ multiplex PCR; TCRdb has only the in-frame clones, and not every one. The table has 35,000 or so clones, approximately 90% seen once. Here the sequenced sample was CD4+ T cells from peripheral blood mononuclear cells, taken in the first trimester of pregnancy. The chain carries TRBV7-3 and TRBJ2-3, with 8 positions matching TRBD2. The receptor was derived from a female donor with multiple sclerosis, enrolled in a pregnancy study. The CDR3, as DNA: TGTGCCAGCAGCTTATCGGGGGGGCACACAGATACGCAGTATTTT. Translation: CASSLSGGHTDTQYF.